This T cell receptor beta chain was identified in a study of cytomegalovirus exposure and HLA in healthy donors (dated by TCRdb to 2016 to 2017). Concerning the study at large: According to an earlier analysis of several hundred of the donors, some 170 million T cells yielded roughly 100 million unique TCR beta sequences and about 300 Gb of sequence data. A later analysis re-analyzed previously published TCR beta repertoires from roughly 690 donors and added high-resolution HLA genotyping to study TCR occurrence patterns. Class I and class II HLA loci were covered by the typing at four-digit resolution. Among the roughly 400 genotyped donors, around 81% belonged to the genetic ancestry cluster associated with self-reported Caucasian donors. An earlier analysis of fewer than 700 of the donors applied high-throughput TCR beta sequencing to assess whether each TCR beta V gene segment acted as functional or pseudogenic. The aim of the study was to test whether cataloging public T cell receptors could identify signatures of past pathogen exposure. The study used immunosequencing to profile the T cell repertoires of 670 or so subjects and linked those repertoires to cytomegalovirus serostatus. An early release covering about 600 HLA-typed donors comprised roughly 300 gigabases of sequencing data and approximately 80 million unique TCR sequences. A separate validation cohort of roughly 130 different subjects was used in addition to the roughly 670-subject first cohort. Across some 400 genotyped donors of the cohort, an average of approximately 200,000 unique TCR beta nucleotide sequences per donor were sequenced, and around 20% of those sequences were non-productive. Every discovery cohort repertoire had been produced on one sequencing platform. To predict cytomegalovirus infection status, the study combined high-throughput TCR immunosequencing, statistical association of individual TCRs with disease status, and machine learning. The number of donors typed differed by locus, with roughly 620-640 for A, B, C, DRB1 and DQB1, 522 for DQA1, about 610 for DPA1, and some 440 for DPB1. About five DR-DQ haplotypes were handled as single units for association and clustering because linkage in the cohort was strong. The later analysis used no new phenotypic data to find candidate immune exposures, relying instead on TCR beta sequences and their occurrence across donors. Donor age, sex, ethnicity and CMV serostatus were collected together with the repertoire data. A later genetic analysis used genome-wide SNP genotypes for about 55% of the 666 donors, treating that subset as a discovery cohort.

For this clone: Its antigen is unknown. Base quality data are lacking; no much larger clone is found one base away.

Findings and caveats that apply to the study as a whole: A later analysis associated approximately 17,000 TCR beta sequences with specific HLA alleles at a false discovery rate of 0.05. Correlated functional status among segregating V segments might be attributable to linkage disequilibrium, but an unknown experimental factor could not be ruled out. In both the original and validation cohorts, the classifier was reported to diagnose cytomegalovirus status with high specificity and sensitivity. According to a later analysis, parvovirus B19, influenza, CMV and Epstein-Barr virus appeared linked to several top co-occurrence clusters. A later genetic analysis associated a missense DCLRE1C variant with V-gene and J-gene trimming of TCR beta chains, and an independent cohort replicated the association. Immune exposure information for the cohort was limited to CMV serostatus. HLA typing was unavailable for some donors at each locus, so association tests used only the typed subset. In an earlier analysis of roughly 560 of the donors, most TCR beta V segments were observed in productive rearrangements about 87% or about 30% of the time, broadly matching IMGT annotations. In the study, 150 to 200 TCR beta chains were listed as associated with cytomegalovirus. Sequencing depth was assumed to be roughly uniform across donors in the presence/absence analyses, though that assumption may not hold. Compared with the roughly 700-donor mean, donors in an Asian-associated ancestry cluster had fewer N-insertions in productive TCRs, according to a later genetic analysis. A few of the identified cytomegalovirus-associated TCR beta chains were confirmed in vitro to be specific for cytomegalovirus antigens. A further reported finding was that TCR beta sequences accurately predicted the HLA-A and HLA-B alleles for most subjects in the first cohort. A later analysis found that most CMV-associated TCR beta chains appeared HLA-restricted, with HLA associations seemingly driven largely by CMV exposure. A later analysis found that TCR association rates varied across HLA loci, with DRB1 alleles showing the most associated TCRs and HLA-C alleles the fewest. A cluster of highly shared sequence variants was judged likely to be a technical artifact of the sequencing pipeline. Because counts were too low, 15 to 20 rarely observed V segments, including chromosome 9 orphons, were excluded from the earlier analysis of some 540 of the donors. In a later analysis, HLA-associated TCR beta chains showed more clonal expansion and lower generation probabilities than non-associated chains that were equally common. Only TCR beta chains were sequenced in this cohort, and the absence of alpha or paired-chain data limited detectable features. It was suggested by the authors that the approach could potentially be generalized to other disease states and immunological phenotypes. Most TCR sequences were seen in very few donors, while some public TCRs were found in many individuals. Some IMGT-functional V segments, including TRBV6-2 and TRBV6-3, could not be distinguished by the 87-base-pair reads and were therefore excluded. Strong co-occurrence of HLA alleles, especially DR and DQ, made assigning TCR associations to individual alleles difficult.

The method behind the library was the immunoSEQ multiplex PCR assay. For the multiplex PCR, a mixture combining 60 forward primers for TCR Vbeta segments and 13 reverse primers for TCR Jbeta segments was used. The CDR3 region of rearranged TCR beta genes was amplified from genomic DNA with a multiplex PCR assay. Amplified TCR beta libraries were sequenced as 87-base-pair reads on the Illumina HiSeq System. As for the original processing: In a later analysis, tens of millions of unique TCR beta chains were counted across the roughly 700 repertoires, and roughly 11 million of these chains were shared by at least two donors. A nearest-neighbor algorithm error-corrected the raw reads and collapsed the reads into unique sequences, merging closely related sequences to remove PCR and sequencing errors. Alignment of CDR3 sequences to IMGT reference sequences was used to assign V, D and J gene segments. For a sequence to be retained, at least a six-nucleotide match to both a V gene segment and a J gene segment was required. Rearrangements were classified as productive when the CDR3 lacked stop codons and remained in frame with V and J, and all other rearrangements were classified as non-productive. Following IMGT convention, CDR3 was defined as the stretch from the second conserved V-encoded cysteine up to the conserved J-encoded phenylalanine. The earlier analysis of roughly 590 of the donors excluded any sequence lacking an unambiguous match to a single V gene segment. In an earlier analysis of roughly 600 of the donors, a V segment was called functional when productive rearrangements were above 56.7%, and segregating when the standard deviation between donors exceeded 5%. A statistical classification framework was built for diagnosing cytomegalovirus status from the catalog of TCR beta chain sequences. In a later analysis, TCR nucleotide sequences were compared against IMGT/GENE-DB human TR gene sequences so that V and J genes could be assigned. The TCRdist pipeline was used in a later analysis to assign CDR3 sequences and most-parsimonious VDJ recombination scenarios. In a later analysis, each TCR beta chain was defined by its CDR3 amino acid sequence together with its V-gene family, and reads lacking a unique V-gene family were excluded. In a later analysis, several hundred highly shared, low-generation-probability nucleotide sequences were removed to address suspected cross-contamination and a sequencing artifact. For each public chain, a later analysis derived a clonal expansion index from normalized ranks of inferred template counts within each repertoire. A later analysis computed generation probabilities with a VDJ recombination model fitted to out-of-frame rearrangements, and checked the results against IGoR. In a later analysis, hypergeometric tests were used to score TCR-TCR, TCR-HLA and TCR-CMV co-occurrence, with a repertoire-size bias correction applied to TCR pairs. In a later analysis, false discovery rates were estimated by permuting HLA or CMV assignments 20 times. A later analysis grouped co-occurring TCRs with DBSCAN, adding TCRdist sequence similarity when clustering within HLA-allele-positive subsets. Co-occurrence clustering excluded repertoires with fewer than 30,000 or more than 120,000 public chains, plus five with anomalous nucleotide sharing. In TCRdb, the immuneACCESS table is reduced to in-frame sequences with V and J assigned. These tables do not hold every clone; where another copy was compared, an unresolved V gene accounts for under half, and the others remain unexplained. V, J and clone size were drawn from that table, and D and trimming were deduced from the DNA. This sample has 100,000 to 150,000 clones in its table, and around 74% of those were observed once. 4.2% of the sample is held by the ten biggest clonotypes.

The CDR3 measures 11 amino acids from cysteine to phenylalanine. CDR3 DNA is the only sequence kept; it has 33 bases, read in frame from the first base. The germline V gene (reference sequence) specifies SEHNR as CDR1 and FQNEAQ as CDR2. The trim is 5 bases for V and 10 bases for J, with a gap of 11 bases between the germline ends. The cohort comprised hundreds of healthy bone marrow donors. Cohort members were all nominally healthy when sampled, although unrecorded immune exposures were likely present. The donor tested CMV seropositive and was one of the 289 seropositive cohort members. A peripheral blood sample was provided by each donor, and peripheral blood mononuclear cells were used for TCR beta sequencing. The Qiagen DNeasy Blood Extraction Kit was used to extract genomic DNA from the blood cell samples.

This chain is built from TRBV7-9 and TRBJ1-2; the D gene is not confidently resolved. This clonotype originated in a woman aged 45-65 years in good health and CMV-seropositive. Sequenced: PBMCs. The DNA sequence follows: TGTGCCAGCAGCCTGGACTCGGCCTACACCTTC. Its translation reads: CASSLDSAYTF.